This T cell receptor (beta chain) came from a study of blood T cell repertoires in COVID-19. Measured with immunoSEQ multiplex PCR; TCRdb has only the in-frame clones, and not every one. The sample yields 70,000 or so clones, approximately 80% seen once. The sequencing sample was made of peripheral blood. The clonotype was recovered from a man over 45 with COVID-19, enrolled during active disease.

In nucleotides, the CDR3 is TGTGCCACCAGTGGGCCGGGACAGGGTGGGCTAGATACGCAGTATTTT. Encoded protein: CATSGPGQGGLDTQYF. The chain employs TRBV24-1 and TRBJ2-3; TRBD1 aligns across 9 bases. This CDR3 region has 16 residues. The trim removed 5 bases at V and 5 bases at J, leaving 10 bases unmatched. Germline V gene sequence: CDR1 KGHDR, CDR2 SFDVKD.